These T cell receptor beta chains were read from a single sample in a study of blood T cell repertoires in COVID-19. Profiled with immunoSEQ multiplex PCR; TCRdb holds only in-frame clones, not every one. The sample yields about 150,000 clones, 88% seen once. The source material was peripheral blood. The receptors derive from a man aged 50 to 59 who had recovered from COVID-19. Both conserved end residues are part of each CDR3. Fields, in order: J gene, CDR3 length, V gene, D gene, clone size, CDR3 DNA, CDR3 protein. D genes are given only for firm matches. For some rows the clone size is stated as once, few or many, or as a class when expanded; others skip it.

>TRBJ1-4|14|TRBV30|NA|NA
TGTGCCTGGAGTAGCTGGGCAGCCGGTGAAAAACTGTTTTTT
CAWSSWAAGEKLFF
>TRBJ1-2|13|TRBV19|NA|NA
TGTGCCAGTAGTGTCACAGAGATCTATGGCTACACCTTC
CASSVTEIYGYTF
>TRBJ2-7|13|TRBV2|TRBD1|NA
TGTGCCAGCAGAGGGACAGTAGGGTACGAGCAGTACTTC
CASRGTVGYEQYF
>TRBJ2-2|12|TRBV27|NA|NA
TGTGCCAGCAGTTCCCCAACCGGGGAGCTGTTTTTT
CASSSPTGELFF
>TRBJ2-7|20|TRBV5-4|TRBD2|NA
TGTGCCAGCAGCTCTGAACCCGACCTGTTAGCGGGGGGACTCTCCTACGAGCAGTACTTC
CASSSEPDLLAGGLSYEQYF
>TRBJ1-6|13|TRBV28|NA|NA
TGTGCCAGCTCCCTCTCCTATAATTCACCCCTCCACTTT
CASSLSYNSPLHF
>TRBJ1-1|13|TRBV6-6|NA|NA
TGTGCCAGCAGGACAGCGATGAACACTGAAGCTTTCTTT
CASRTAMNTEAFF
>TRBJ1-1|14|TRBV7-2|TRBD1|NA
TGTGCCAGCAGTTTACAGGGGGCGGGGACTGAAGCTTTCTTT
CASSLQGAGTEAFF
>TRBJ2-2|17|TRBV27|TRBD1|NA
TGTGCCAGCAGCGACCCGGGACAGGGGATAAACACCGGGGAGCTGTTTTTT
CASSDPGQGINTGELFF
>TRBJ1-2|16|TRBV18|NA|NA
TGTGCCAGCTCACCCCCAACCCACAAAACGTACTATGGCTACACCTTC
CASSPPTHKTYYGYTF
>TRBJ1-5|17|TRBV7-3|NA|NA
TGTGCCAGCAGCTTTGAAAACCGGGATCGGGGCAATCAGCCCCAGCATTTT
CASSFENRDRGNQPQHF
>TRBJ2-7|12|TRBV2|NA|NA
TGTGCCAGCAGGCTGGACAGACGCGAGCAGTACTTC
CASRLDRREQYF
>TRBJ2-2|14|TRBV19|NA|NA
TGTGCCAGTAGTATTCTGCGGGGAACCGGGGAGCTGTTTTTT
CASSILRGTGELFF
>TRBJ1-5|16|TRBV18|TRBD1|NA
TGTGCCAGCTCACCTTTGGACAGGGAGGTCAATCAGCCCCAGCATTTT
CASSPLDREVNQPQHF
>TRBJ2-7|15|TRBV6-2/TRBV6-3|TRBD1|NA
TGTGCCAGCAGTTACGAGGGGGCCGGTAAGGGAGAGCAGTACTTC
CASSYEGAGKGEQYF
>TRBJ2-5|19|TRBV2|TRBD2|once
TGTGCCTCGCATATCGTCGGCGCTAGCGGGGGGCATGACCAAGAGACCCAGTACTTC
CASHIVGASGGHDQETQYF
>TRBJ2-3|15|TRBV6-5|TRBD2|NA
TGTGCCAGCAGTTCTGGCGGGGGGTCCACAGATACGCAGTATTTT
CASSSGGGSTDTQYF
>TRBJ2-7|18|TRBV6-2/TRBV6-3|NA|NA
TGTGCCAGCAGTTACAGTGGTGGGATGTACAGGAGCTCCTACGAGCAGTACTTC
CASSYSGGMYRSSYEQYF
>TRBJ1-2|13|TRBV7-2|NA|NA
TGTGCCAGCAGCCCAGCGGGTTCCTATGGCTACACCTTC
CASSPAGSYGYTF
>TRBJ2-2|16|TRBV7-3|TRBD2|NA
TGTGCCAGCAGCCCGGGGGGGGGTATCCCGGGCGGGGAGCTGTTTTTT
CASSPGGGIPGGELFF
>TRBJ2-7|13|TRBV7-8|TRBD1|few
TGTGCCAGCAGCCGAGACAGGGCCTACGAGCAGTACTTC
CASSRDRAYEQYF
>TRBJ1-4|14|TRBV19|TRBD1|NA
TGTGCCAGTCAAACAGGGGATACTAATGAAAAACTGTTTTTT
CASQTGDTNEKLFF
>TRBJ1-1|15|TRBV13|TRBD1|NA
TGTGCCAGCAGCTACGTACAGGGGGCGAGGACTGAAGCTTTCTTT
CASSYVQGARTEAFF
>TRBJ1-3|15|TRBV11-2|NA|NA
TGTGCCAGCACAAGGGGCGGGAGCTCTGGAAACACCATATATTTT
CASTRGGSSGNTIYF
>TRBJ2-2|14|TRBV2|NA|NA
TGTGCCAGCTTCCTTAACTTGAACACCGGGGAGCTGTTTTTT
CASFLNLNTGELFF
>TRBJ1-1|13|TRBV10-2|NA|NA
TGCGCCAGCAAGGAGACGGCGAACACTGAAGCTTTCTTT
CASKETANTEAFF
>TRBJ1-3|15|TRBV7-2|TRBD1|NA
TGTGCCAGCAGCTCGGACAGGATCTCTGGAAACACCATATATTTT
CASSSDRISGNTIYF